A single sample gave rise to the 10 T cell receptor beta chains below, sequenced in a study of early T cells in non-severe SARS-CoV-2 infection. TCRdb recomputed calls from the 5' RACE reads with MiXCR, one row per CDR3 protein. The table includes some 62,000 distinct CDR3 sequences, approximately 10% detected once. The sample consisted of whole blood. These receptors all come from an adult who was a healthcare worker with PCR-confirmed SARS-CoV-2 infection or an uninfected control (not recorded which).

This clonotype has at least ten counts. The chain has TRBV19 and TRBJ2-3; no clear D gene. The CDR3 covers 14 residues. With 5 bases removed from V and 0 bases from J, the gap between germline ends came to 9 bases. Germline lookup yields CDR1 LNHDA and CDR2 SQIVND (reference sequence). Written as DNA, the CDR3 is TGTGCCAGTAGTCAGCGACCTAGCACAGATACGCAGTATTTT. Protein sequence: CASSQRPSTDTQYF.

V is TRBV20-1 and J is TRBJ1-1; no definite D call. V dropped 6 bases and J dropped 1 base, with 12 bases sitting between them. Germline CDR1 DFQATT, CDR2 SNEGSKA (reference sequence). CDR3 length: 13 residues. CDR3 in amino acids: CSARRTENTEAFF. CDR3 DNA sequence: TGCAGTGCACGACGGACGGAGAACACTGAAGCTTTCTTT.

This clonotype occurred a few times. V is TRBV5-1 and J is TRBJ1-2; unclear D gene. The CDR3 extends over 14 amino acids. Germline-derived CDR1 and CDR2 are SGHRS and YFSETQ. With 1 base removed from V and 5 bases from J, the gap between germline ends came to 12 bases. CDR3 amino acids: CASSLSVRDYGYTF. Written as DNA, the CDR3 is TGCGCCAGCAGCTTGTCTGTCCGGGATTATGGCTACACCTTC.

The chain is built from TRBV5-6 and TRBJ2-1, with D unclear. CDR1 SGHDT and CDR2 YYEEEE come from the germline V gene. V lost 0 bases to trimming and J lost 9 bases, with 10 bases between them. The CDR3 has 13 amino acids. CDR3 nucleotide sequence: TGTGCCAGCAGCTTGGCGACCGCCGGTGAGCAGTTCTTC. The encoded protein is CASSLATAGEQFF.

In this sample, this clonotype turned up many times. The CDR3 region has the DNA TGTGCCAGCAGCGTGACTAGCGTCGATGAGCAGTTCTTC. This gives the protein CASSVTSVDEQFF. The V and J genes are TRBV9 and TRBJ2-1, with TRBD2 identical over 8 bases. J was trimmed by 8 bases and V by 2 bases; bases with no gene match: 3. In germline, CDR1 is SGDLS, CDR2 YYNGEE. This CDR3 has 13 amino acids.

This clonotype was seen at least ten times. The J gene is TRBJ2-3, the V gene TRBV2; 7 nucleotides align to TRBD2. The CDR3 runs to 14 residues. The ends lost 7 bases at V and 8 bases at J; junction bases unmatched: 12. CDR1 is SNHLY, CDR2 FYNNEI, per germline. The chain's CDR3 is CASNRDYALGTQYF. The CDR3, as DNA: TGTGCCAGCAACCGGGACTATGCATTGGGTACGCAGTATTTT.

A few counts support this clonotype. The chain couples TRBV27 to TRBJ2-3; TRBD2 matches 14 bases. V gave up 6 bases and J gave up 0 bases; unmatched junction bases: 5. The CDR3 contains 17 residues. Germline values: CDR1 MNHEY, CDR2 SMNVEV (reference sequence). CDR3 coding DNA: TGTGCCAGCAGGGAAGGGACTAGCGGGGGTAGCACAGATACGCAGTATTTT. Its translation is CASREGTSGGSTDTQYF.

This clonotype was counted only a few times. V and J are TRBV24-1 and TRBJ2-3; D is unresolved. Trimming pared 4 bases from V and 5 bases from J, leaving 9 bases between. The CDR3 is made up of 13 amino acids. Per the germline V gene, CDR1 is KGHDR and CDR2 is SFDVKD. The CDR3 reads CATSEPTGDTQYF. In DNA form, the CDR3 reads TGTGCCACCAGTGAGCCTACGGGAGATACGCAGTATTTT.

The chain recombines TRBV18 with TRBJ1-1, with D perhaps matching TRBD1 (6 bases). The CDR3 contains 14 residues. Germline V gives CDR1 KGHSH, CDR2 LQKENI. V was cut by 1 base and J by 1 base, with 7 bases left in between. CDR3 DNA sequence: TGTGCCAGCTCACCACGGGACACGAACACTGAAGCTTTCTTT. It codes for CASSPRDTNTEAFF.

Points on this clonotype: The junction differs from germline at one of its ends, possibly a read error. The V and J genes are TRBV19 and TRBJ1-6; D is undetermined. The CDR3 has 16 residues. Germline lookup yields CDR1 LNHDA and CDR2 SQIVND (reference sequence). CDR3 sequence reads: CVSSSAFARPGSPLHF. CDR3 DNA: TGTGTCAGTAGTAGCGCCTTCGCCCGGCCTGGATCACCCCTCCACTTT.